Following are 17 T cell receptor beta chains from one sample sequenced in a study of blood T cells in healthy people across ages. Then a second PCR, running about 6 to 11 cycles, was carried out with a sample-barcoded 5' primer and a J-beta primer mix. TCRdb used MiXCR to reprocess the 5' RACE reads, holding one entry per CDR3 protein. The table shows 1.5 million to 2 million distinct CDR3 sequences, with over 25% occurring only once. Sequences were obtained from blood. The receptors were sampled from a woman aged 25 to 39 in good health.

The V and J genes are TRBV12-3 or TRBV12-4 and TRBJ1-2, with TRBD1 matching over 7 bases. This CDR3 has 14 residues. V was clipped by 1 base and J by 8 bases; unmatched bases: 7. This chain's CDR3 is CASSLVGGAGGYTF. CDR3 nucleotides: TGTGCCAGCAGTTTAGTAGGGGGCGCGGGAGGCTACACCTTC.

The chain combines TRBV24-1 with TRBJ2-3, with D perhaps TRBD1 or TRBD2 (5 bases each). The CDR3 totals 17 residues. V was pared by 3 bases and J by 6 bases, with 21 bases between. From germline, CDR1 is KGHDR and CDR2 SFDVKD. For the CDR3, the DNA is TGTGCCACCAGTGATCCCCCGGGGCCCGTGGGTGACGATACGCAGTATTTT. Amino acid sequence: CATSDPPGPVGDDTQYF.

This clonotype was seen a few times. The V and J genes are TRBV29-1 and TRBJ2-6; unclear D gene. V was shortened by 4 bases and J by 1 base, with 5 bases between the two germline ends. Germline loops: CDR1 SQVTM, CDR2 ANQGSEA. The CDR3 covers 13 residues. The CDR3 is CSVGLSGANVLTF. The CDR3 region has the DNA TGCAGCGTTGGCTTGTCTGGGGCCAACGTCCTGACTTTC.

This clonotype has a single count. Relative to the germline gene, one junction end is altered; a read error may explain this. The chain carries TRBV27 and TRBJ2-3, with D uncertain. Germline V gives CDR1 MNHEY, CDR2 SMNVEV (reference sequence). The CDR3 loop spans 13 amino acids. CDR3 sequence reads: CASSLFSTDTQDF. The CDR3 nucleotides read TGTGCCAGCAGTTTATTTTCCACAGATACGCAGGATTTT.

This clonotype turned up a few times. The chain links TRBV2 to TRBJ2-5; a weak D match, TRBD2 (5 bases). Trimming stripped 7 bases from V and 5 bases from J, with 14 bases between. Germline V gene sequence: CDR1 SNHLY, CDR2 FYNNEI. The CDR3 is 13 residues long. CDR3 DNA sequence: TGTGCCAGCACGCCCGGAGGTATGGAGACCCAGTACTTC. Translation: CASTPGGMETQYF.

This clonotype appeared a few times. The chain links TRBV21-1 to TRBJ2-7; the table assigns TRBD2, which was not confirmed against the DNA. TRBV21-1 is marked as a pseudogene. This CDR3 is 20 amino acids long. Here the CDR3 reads CASSKVPVYIGVAPSYEQYF. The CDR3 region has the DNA TGTGCCAGCAGCAAAGTCCCAGTTTATATCGGAGTGGCCCCCTCCTACGAGCAGTACTTC.

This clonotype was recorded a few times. The CDR3 DNA sequence: TGTGCCTGGACACGGGGGAACTCCTACGAGCAGTACTTC. Translated, it gives CAWTRGNSYEQYF. This chain links TRBV30 with TRBJ2-7; maybe TRBD2 (6 bases). V lost 4 bases and J 0 bases, leaving 10 bases between the germline ends. The CDR3 is 13 residues long. Germline lookup yields CDR1 GTSNPN and CDR2 SVGIG (reference sequence).

The CDR3 is CASRSGTSSDGEQYF. CDR3 DNA: TGTGCCAGCAGATCGGGGACTAGCAGCGACGGCGAGCAGTACTTC. The chain is built from TRBV7-9 and TRBJ2-4, with 9 bases identical to TRBD2. The assigned J gene may be wrong: the sequence end matches TRBJ2-7 better. There are 15 residues in the CDR3. Germline V gene lookup returns CDR1 SEHNR and CDR2 FQNEAQ (reference sequence).

DNA for the CDR3: TGCAGTGCTGAGACAGGCCCTCAGGGGCCCCTCTACGAGCAGTACTTC. Translating it yields CSAETGPQGPLYEQYF. This chain links TRBV20-1 with TRBJ2-7; maybe TRBD1 (6 bases). Germline CDR1 is DFQATT and CDR2 is SNEGSKA (reference sequence). V was pared by 5 bases and J by 3 bases, with 23 bases between. This CDR3 is built from 16 residues.

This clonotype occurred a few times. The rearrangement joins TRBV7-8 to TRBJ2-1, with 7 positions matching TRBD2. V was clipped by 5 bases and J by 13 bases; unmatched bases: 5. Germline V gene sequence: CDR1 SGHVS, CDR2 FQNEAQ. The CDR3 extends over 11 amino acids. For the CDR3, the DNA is TGTGCCAGCAGCCCGCGGGAGACCCAGTTCTTC. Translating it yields CASSPRETQFF.

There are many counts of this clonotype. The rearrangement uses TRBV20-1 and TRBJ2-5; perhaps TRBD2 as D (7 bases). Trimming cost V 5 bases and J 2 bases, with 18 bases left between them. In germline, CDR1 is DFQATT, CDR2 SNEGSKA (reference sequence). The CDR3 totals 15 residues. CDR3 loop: CSARGAPPRQETQYF. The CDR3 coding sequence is TGCAGTGCTCGGGGGGCTCCCCCTCGTCAAGAGACCCAGTACTTC.

Here the CDR3 DNA reads TGTGCCAGCATGGACAGGTCCGCCTATGGCTACACCTTC. The encoded protein is CASMDRSAYGYTF. The rearrangement links TRBV27 to TRBJ1-2; 7 nucleotides agree with TRBD1. This CDR3 spans 13 amino acids. V shed 7 bases, J shed 4 bases, and the junction held 6 bases outside the gene matches. Germline CDR1 MNHEY, CDR2 SMNVEV (reference sequence).

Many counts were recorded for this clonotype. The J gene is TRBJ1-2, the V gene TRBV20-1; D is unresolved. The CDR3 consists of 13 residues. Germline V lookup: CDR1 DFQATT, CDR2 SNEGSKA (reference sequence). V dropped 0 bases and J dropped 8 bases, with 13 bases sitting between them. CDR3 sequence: CSARDIGGYGYTF. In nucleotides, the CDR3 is TGCAGTGCTAGAGATATCGGAGGGTACGGCTACACCTTC.

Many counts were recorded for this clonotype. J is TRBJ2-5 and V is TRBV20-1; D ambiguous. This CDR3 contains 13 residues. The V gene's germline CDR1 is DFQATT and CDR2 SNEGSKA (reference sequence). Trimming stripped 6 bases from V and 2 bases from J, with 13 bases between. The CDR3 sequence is CSAPRPEQETQYF. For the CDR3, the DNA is TGCAGTGCCCCCCGGCCGGAGCAAGAGACCCAGTACTTC.

The CDR3 bases are TGTGCCAGCAGCGTAGGCGGGAGGGGGACAGATACGCAGTATTTT. Its translation is CASSVGGRGTDTQYF. The chain combines TRBV9 with TRBJ2-3; TRBD2 aligns across 9 bases. In germline, CDR1 is SGDLS, CDR2 YYNGEE. CDR3 length: 15 amino acids. Losses at the gene ends were 0 bases for V and 3 bases for J; bases not matched to a gene: 2.

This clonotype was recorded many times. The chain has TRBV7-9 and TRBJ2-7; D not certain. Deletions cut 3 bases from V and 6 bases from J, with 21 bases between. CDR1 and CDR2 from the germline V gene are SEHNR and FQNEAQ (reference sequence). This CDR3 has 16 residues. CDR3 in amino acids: CASSLRTGLVSAEQYF. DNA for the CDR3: TGTGCCAGCAGCTTGAGAACGGGTCTTGTATCCGCCGAGCAGTACTTC.

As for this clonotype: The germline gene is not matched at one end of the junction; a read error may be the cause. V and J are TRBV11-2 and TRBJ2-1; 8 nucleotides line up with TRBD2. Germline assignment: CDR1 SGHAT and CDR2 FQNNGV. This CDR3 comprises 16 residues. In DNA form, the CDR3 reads TGTGTCAGCAACTCCCCGAGCGGGGGCCGGAGGAATGAGCAGTTCTTC. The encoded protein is CVSNSPSGGRRNEQFF.